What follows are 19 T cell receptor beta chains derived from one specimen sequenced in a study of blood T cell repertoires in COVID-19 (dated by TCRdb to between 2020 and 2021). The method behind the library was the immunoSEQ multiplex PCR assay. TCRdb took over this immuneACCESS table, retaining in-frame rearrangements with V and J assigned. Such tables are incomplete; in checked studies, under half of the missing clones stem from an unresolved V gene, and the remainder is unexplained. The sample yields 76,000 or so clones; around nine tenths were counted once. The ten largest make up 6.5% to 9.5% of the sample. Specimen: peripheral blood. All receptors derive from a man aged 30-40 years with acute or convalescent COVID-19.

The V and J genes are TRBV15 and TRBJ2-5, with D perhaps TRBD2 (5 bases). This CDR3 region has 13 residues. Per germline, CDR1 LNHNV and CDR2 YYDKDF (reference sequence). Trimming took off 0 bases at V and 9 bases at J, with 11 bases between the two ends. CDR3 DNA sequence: TGTGCCACCAGCAGAGACGGGTCCGGGGCCCAGTACTTC. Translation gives CATSRDGSGAQYF.

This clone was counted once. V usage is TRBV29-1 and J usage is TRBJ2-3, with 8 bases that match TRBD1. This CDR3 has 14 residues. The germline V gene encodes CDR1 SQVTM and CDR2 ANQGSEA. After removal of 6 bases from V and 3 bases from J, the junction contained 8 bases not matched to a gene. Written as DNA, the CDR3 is TGCAGCGTGGTCCGGACAGGGAGGACAGATACGCAGTATTTT. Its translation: CSVVRTGRTDTQYF.

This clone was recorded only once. The CDR3, as DNA: TGCAGCGTTGAAGACACCACAGGGTTGAGGACTGAAGCTTTCTTT. It translates to CSVEDTTGLRTEAFF. The gene calls are TRBV29-1 and TRBJ1-1; D perhaps matches TRBD1 (6 bases). This CDR3 spans 15 amino acids. V gave up 0 bases and J gave up 5 bases, with 16 bases separating them. CDR1 SQVTM and CDR2 ANQGSEA come from the germline V gene.

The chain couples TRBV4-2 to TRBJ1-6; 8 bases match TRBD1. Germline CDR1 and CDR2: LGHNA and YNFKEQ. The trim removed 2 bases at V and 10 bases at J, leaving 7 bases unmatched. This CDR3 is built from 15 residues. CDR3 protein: CASSQRTGTGSPLHF. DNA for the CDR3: TGTGCCAGCAGCCAACGGACAGGGACGGGGTCACCCCTCCACTTT.

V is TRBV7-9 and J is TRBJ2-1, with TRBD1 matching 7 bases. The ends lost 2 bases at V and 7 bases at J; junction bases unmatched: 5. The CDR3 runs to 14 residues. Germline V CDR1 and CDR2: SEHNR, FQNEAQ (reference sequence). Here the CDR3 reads CASSLTTGNNEQFF. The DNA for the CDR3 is TGTGCCAGCAGCTTAACGACAGGGAATAATGAGCAGTTCTTC.

CDR3: CASTATRQGSEQFF. Written as DNA, the CDR3 is TGTGCCAGCACCGCTACCCGACAGGGGTCTGAGCAGTTCTTC. V gene TRBV5-8 combines with J gene TRBJ2-1; 8 nucleotides agree with TRBD1. V was pared by 6 bases and J by 9 bases, with 11 bases of the junction left unmatched. Germline V lookup: CDR1 SGHTS, CDR2 YDEGEE. The CDR3 is 14 residues long.

The CDR3 nucleotides read TGTGCCAGCTCACCAAGGGGGACTAGCGGGAGTTCACTCAATGAGCAGTTCTTC. This encodes CASSPRGTSGSSLNEQFF. J is TRBJ2-1 and V is TRBV18, with TRBD2 matching over 14 bases. The junction had 9 bases not matched to a gene; V was cut back by 2 bases and J by 6 bases. From germline, CDR1 is KGHSH and CDR2 LQKENI. CDR3 length equals 18 residues. Supplemented by reference TRBV18 and TRBJ2-1, the full variable domain reads NAGVMQNPRHLVRRRGQEARLRCSPMKGHSHVYWYRQLPEEGLKFMVYLQKENIIDESGMPKERFSAEFPKEGPSILRIQQVVRGDSAAYFCASSPRGTSGSSLNEQFFGPGTRLTVL.

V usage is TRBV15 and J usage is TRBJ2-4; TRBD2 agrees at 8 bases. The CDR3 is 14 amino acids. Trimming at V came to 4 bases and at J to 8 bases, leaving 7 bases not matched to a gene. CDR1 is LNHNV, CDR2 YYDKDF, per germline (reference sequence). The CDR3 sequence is CATSIPAGGDIQYF. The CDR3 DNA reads TGTGCCACCAGCATACCAGCCGGGGGGGACATTCAGTACTTC.

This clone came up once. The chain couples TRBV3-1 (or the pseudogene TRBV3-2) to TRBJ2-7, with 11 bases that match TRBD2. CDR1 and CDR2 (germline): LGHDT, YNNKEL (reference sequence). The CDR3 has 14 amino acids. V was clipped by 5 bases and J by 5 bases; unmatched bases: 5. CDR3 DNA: TGTGCCAGCAGCAGAACTAGCGGGAGTAACGAGCAGTACTTC. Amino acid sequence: CASSRTSGSNEQYF.

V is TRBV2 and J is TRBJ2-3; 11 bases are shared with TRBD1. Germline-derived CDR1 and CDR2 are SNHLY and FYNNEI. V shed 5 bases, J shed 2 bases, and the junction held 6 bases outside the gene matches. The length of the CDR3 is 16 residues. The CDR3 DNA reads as TGTGCCAGCAGTTACCGGACAGGGGGCTACACAGATACGCAGTATTTT. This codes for CASSYRTGGYTDTQYF.

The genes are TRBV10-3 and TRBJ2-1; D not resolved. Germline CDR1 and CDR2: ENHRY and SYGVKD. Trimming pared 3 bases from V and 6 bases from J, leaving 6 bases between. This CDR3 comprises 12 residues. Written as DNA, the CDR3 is TGTGCCATCAGTGACGAGCTCAATGAGCAGTTCTTC. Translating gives CAISDELNEQFF.

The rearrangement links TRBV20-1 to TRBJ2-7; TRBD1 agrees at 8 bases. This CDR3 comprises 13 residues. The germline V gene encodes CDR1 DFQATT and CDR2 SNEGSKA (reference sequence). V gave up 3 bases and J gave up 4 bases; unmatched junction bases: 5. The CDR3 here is CSASRRGPYEQYF. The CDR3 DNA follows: TGCAGTGCTAGTCGCAGGGGGCCTTACGAGCAGTACTTC.

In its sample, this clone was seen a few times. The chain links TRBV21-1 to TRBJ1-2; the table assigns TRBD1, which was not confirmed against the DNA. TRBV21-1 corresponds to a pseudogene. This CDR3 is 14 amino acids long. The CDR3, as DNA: TGTGCCAGCAGCACCCGGGACAGGGTCTATGGCTACACCTTC. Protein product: CASSTRDRVYGYTF.

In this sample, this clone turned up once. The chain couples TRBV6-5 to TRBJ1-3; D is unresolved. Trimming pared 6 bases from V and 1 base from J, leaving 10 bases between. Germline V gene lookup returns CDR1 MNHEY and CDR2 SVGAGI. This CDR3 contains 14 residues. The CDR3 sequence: CASSATGSGNTIYF. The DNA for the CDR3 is TGTGCCAGCAGCGCCACGGGATCTGGAAACACCATATATTTT.

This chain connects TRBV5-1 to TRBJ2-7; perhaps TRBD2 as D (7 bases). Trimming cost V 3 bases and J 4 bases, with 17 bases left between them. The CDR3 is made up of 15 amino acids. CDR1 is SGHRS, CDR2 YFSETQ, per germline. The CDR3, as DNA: TGCGCCAGCAGCTCGGGGGGCGGGAGTTTTTACGAGCAGTACTTC. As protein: CASSSGGGSFYEQYF.

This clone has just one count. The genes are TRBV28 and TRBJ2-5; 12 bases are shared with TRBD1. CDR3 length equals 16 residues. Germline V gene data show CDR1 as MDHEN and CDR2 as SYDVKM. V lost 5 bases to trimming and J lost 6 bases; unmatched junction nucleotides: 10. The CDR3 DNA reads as TGTGCCAGCAGTGCTATAGGGGGGACAGGGGGCCAGACCCAGTACTTC. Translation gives CASSAIGGTGGQTQYF.

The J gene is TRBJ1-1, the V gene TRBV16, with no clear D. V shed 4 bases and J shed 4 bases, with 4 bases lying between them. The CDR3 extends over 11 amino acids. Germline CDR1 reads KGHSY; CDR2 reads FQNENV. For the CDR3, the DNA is TGTGCCAGCAGCCCTCGCACTGAAGCTTTCTTT. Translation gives CASSPRTEAFF.

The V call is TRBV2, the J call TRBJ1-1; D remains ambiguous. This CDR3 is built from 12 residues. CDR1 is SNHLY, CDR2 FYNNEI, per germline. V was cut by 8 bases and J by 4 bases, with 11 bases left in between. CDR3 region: CASSWAATEAFF. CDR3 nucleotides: TGTGCCAGCTCTTGGGCTGCCACTGAAGCTTTCTTT.

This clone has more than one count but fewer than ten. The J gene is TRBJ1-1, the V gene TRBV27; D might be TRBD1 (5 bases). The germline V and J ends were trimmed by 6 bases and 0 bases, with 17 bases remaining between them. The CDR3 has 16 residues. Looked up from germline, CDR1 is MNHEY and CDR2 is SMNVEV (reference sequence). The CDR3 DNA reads TGTGCCAGCAGAAAGCGGCGGGGCACGATGAACACTGAAGCTTTCTTT. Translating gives CASRKRRGTMNTEAFF.